Listed here are 10 T cell receptor beta chains from one sample, sequenced in a study of blood T cell repertoires in COVID-19. Measured with immunoSEQ multiplex PCR; TCRdb has only the in-frame clones, and not every one. The table includes roughly 440,000 clones, about 87% detected once. The specimen sequenced was peripheral blood. The receptors here all came from a woman between 50 and 59 years old with COVID-19, enrolled during active disease.

This clone was detected once. V usage is TRBV25-1 and J usage is TRBJ1-2, with D perhaps TRBD1 (5 bases). The V end was cut by 6 bases, the J end by 7 bases, with 21 bases between. Germline V lookup: CDR1 MGHDK, CDR2 SYGVNS. The CDR3 has 15 amino acids. In DNA, the CDR3 is TGTGCCAGCAGCCCTCCGGGAGGGACTACACTTGGCTACACCTTC. Amino acids: CASSPPGGTTLGYTF.

The rearrangement uses TRBV28 and TRBJ1-1, with a weak D call TRBD1 (6 bases). The V gene's germline CDR1 is MDHEN and CDR2 SYDVKM. CDR3 length: 14 amino acids. V lost 5 bases to trimming and J lost 3 bases, with 13 bases between them. CDR3 DNA: TGTGCCAGCAGTAGAGGACAGAGATACACTGAAGCTTTCTTT. Translation: CASSRGQRYTEAFF.

The V gene is TRBV10-1, the J gene TRBJ2-3, with D possibly matching TRBD2 (6 bases). V was pared by 6 bases and J by 4 bases, with 14 bases between. Germline V gene data show CDR1 as WNHNN and CDR2 as SYGVQD (reference sequence). The CDR3 runs to 14 residues. CDR3 bases: TGCGCCAGCAGCATCCGGGGGTCGGCAGATACGCAGTATTTT. Translating gives CASSIRGSADTQYF.

This clone was picked up a small number of times. V usage is TRBV4-1 and J usage is TRBJ1-2, with TRBD1 identical over 7 bases. Trimming cost V 6 bases and J 1 base; bases outside gene matches: 5. This CDR3 spans 14 amino acids. In germline, CDR1 is MGHRA, CDR2 YSYEKL. The CDR3 bases are TGCGCCAGCAGTCGATCAGGGGGTAACTATGGCTACACCTTC. Its translation is CASSRSGGNYGYTF.

Here the CDR3 reads CASSVGEGPEMLAFF. The CDR3 DNA reads TGTGCCAGCAGCGTAGGGGAGGGACCGGAGATGTTAGCTTTCTTT. V is TRBV9 and J is TRBJ1-1; D possibly corresponds to TRBD1 (5 bases). Looked up from germline, CDR1 is SGDLS and CDR2 is YYNGEE. The CDR3 length is 15 residues. V was clipped by 0 bases and J by 10 bases, with 19 bases between them. The full variable domain, completed using reference TRBV9 and TRBJ1-1, is DSGVTQTPKHLITATGQRVTLRCSPRSGDLSVYWYQQSLDQGLQFLIQYYNGEERAKGNILERFSAQQFPDLHSELNLSSLELGDSALYFCASSVGEGPEMLAFFGQGTRLTVV.

The chain couples TRBV5-1 to TRBJ2-7, with 8 bases identical to TRBD2. Germline V gene sequence: CDR1 SGHRS, CDR2 YFSETQ. The CDR3 is 13 residues long. The trim removed 4 bases at V and 5 bases at J, leaving 5 bases unmatched. CDR3 sequence: CASSPTGRDEQYF. The CDR3 DNA reads as TGCGCCAGCAGCCCCACCGGGAGGGACGAGCAGTACTTC.

This chain connects TRBV3-1 (or the pseudogene TRBV3-2) to TRBJ2-1; D is unclear. The germline CDR1 and CDR2 sequences are LGHDT and YNNKEL (reference sequence). V lost 5 bases to trimming and J lost 6 bases, with 11 bases between them. The CDR3 is 13 amino acids. The CDR3 reads CASSFFAVNEQFF. In DNA form, the CDR3 reads TGTGCCAGCAGCTTTTTCGCGGTCAATGAGCAGTTCTTC.

J is TRBJ2-7 and V is TRBV27; D ambiguous. Germline CDR1 and CDR2: MNHEY and SMNVEV (reference sequence). V lost 3 bases to trimming and J lost 6 bases, with 6 bases between them. This CDR3 is 11 amino acids long. CDR3 residues: CASSFPSEQYF. CDR3 DNA: TGTGCCAGCAGTTTTCCTAGCGAGCAGTACTTC.

This chain links TRBV5-8 with TRBJ1-2; a weak D match, TRBD1 (5 bases). Germline V lookup: CDR1 SGHTS, CDR2 YDEGEE. This CDR3 comprises 15 residues. The V and J ends lost 0 bases and 4 bases respectively, with 13 bases between them. The CDR3, as DNA: TGTGCCAGCAGCTTGGGGCAGGGTCAAGGCTATGGCTACACCTTC. As protein: CASSLGQGQGYGYTF. Filled out from reference TRBV5-8 and TRBJ1-2, the complete variable domain reads EAGVTQSPTHLIKTRGQQATLRCSPISGHTSVYWYQQALGLGLQFLLWYDEGEERNRGNFPPRFSGRQFPNYSSELNVNALELEDSALYLCASSLGQGQGYGYTFGSGTRLTVV.

The chain combines TRBV5-1 with TRBJ1-2, with TRBD1 as a possible D gene (6 bases). The length of the CDR3 is 15 residues. The germline V and J ends were trimmed by 3 bases and 4 bases, with 16 bases remaining between them. The V gene's germline CDR1 is SGHRS and CDR2 YFSETQ. CDR3 loop: CASSSGTRSLYGYTF. CDR3 DNA: TGCGCCAGCAGCTCCGGGACAAGAAGCCTCTATGGCTACACCTTC.